A selection of T cell receptor beta chains follows, all from one sample in a study of OX40 agonist ivuxolimab in advanced cancers. Sequencing was performed with immunoSEQ multiplex PCR; in TCRdb, only in-frame clones are kept and a portion is missing. The sample holds tens of thousands of clones, around 90% seen once. The source was CD4+ or CD8+ T cells sorted from blood, collected in a trial of the OX40 agonist ivuxolimab. All receptors derive from an adult with an advanced solid tumor such as melanoma, head and neck, liver or kidney cancer. Both conserved end residues are part of each CDR3. Each record gives: D gene, J gene, V gene, clone size, CDR3 protein, CDR3 DNA. D genes are given only for firm matches. Not every row has a clone size; where given, it reads once, few, many or a size class.

NA	TRBJ2-7	TRBV2	NA	CASRTGSLYEQYF	TGTGCCAGCAGAACCGGGAGCCTCTACGAGCAGTACTTC
NA	TRBJ1-5	TRBV6-6	NA	CASSLSGNSNQPQHF	TGTGCCAGCAGTTTGTCAGGGAATTCCAATCAGCCCCAGCATTTT
NA	TRBJ2-5	TRBV29-1	NA	CSVEFTGETQYF	TGCAGCGTTGAGTTTACCGGAGAGACCCAGTACTTC
NA	TRBJ2-3	TRBV19	NA	CASSMGQPPGDTQYF	TGTGCCAGTAGTATGGGACAACCTCCCGGAGATACGCAGTATTTT
NA	TRBJ2-3	TRBV4-3	NA	CASSQELYRTDTQYF	TGCGCCAGCAGCCAAGAACTGTACCGCACAGATACGCAGTATTTT
NA	TRBJ2-5	TRBV4-1	NA	CASSLQGLGETQYF	TGCGCCAGCAGCCTTCAGGGGTTGGGGGAGACCCAGTACTTC
NA	TRBJ1-2	TRBV14	NA	CASSHLPGGAVYGYTF	TGTGCCAGCAGCCACTTGCCTGGGGGAGCTGTCTATGGCTACACCTTC
TRBD1	TRBJ1-2	TRBV2	NA	CASSELRTGDGYTF	TGTGCCAGCAGTGAACTTAGGACAGGGGATGGCTACACCTTC
NA	TRBJ2-5	TRBV9	NA	CASSVGGNREETQYF	TGTGCCAGCAGCGTAGGGGGTAACAGGGAAGAGACCCAGTACTTC
NA	TRBJ1-5	TRBV5-1	NA	CASSMGEGQPQHF	TGCGCCAGCAGCATGGGGGAGGGTCAGCCCCAGCATTTT
NA	TRBJ2-7	TRBV29-1	NA	CSVVPGAQESYEQYF	TGCAGCGTTGTCCCAGGGGCTCAGGAGAGTTACGAGCAGTACTTC
NA	TRBJ1-5	TRBV6-5	once	CASTLPGQPQHF	TGTGCCAGCACCTTACCGGGGCAGCCCCAGCATTTT
NA	TRBJ1-2	TRBV15	NA	CATSRDVSRAIYGYTF	TGTGCCACCAGCAGAGATGTAAGCAGGGCAATCTATGGCTACACCTTC
NA	TRBJ1-1	TRBV29-1	NA	CSVEGRNTEAFF	TGCAGCGTTGAGGGTCGGAACACTGAAGCTTTCTTT
TRBD2	TRBJ2-3	TRBV7-3	once	CASSRNRGGTSPADTQYF	TGTGCCAGCAGCCGGAATCGGGGGGGCACCAGTCCCGCAGATACGCAGTATTTT
TRBD2	TRBJ2-7	TRBV11-3	NA	CASTRGGSYEQYF	TGTGCCAGCACACGGGGGGGCTCCTACGAGCAGTACTTC
NA	TRBJ1-1	TRBV21-1	NA	CASSTVVNTEAFF	TGTGCCAGCAGCACTGTCGTGAACACTGAAGCTTTCTTT
TRBD1	TRBJ2-3	TRBV6-5	NA	CASTPGQGTDTQYF	TGTGCCAGCACCCCGGGACAGGGCACAGATACGCAGTATTTT
NA	TRBJ2-1	TRBV7-9	NA	CASSPGRASVNEQFF	TGTGCCAGCAGTCCTGGGCGGGCGTCTGTCAATGAGCAGTTCTTC
NA	TRBJ2-5	TRBV5-1	few	CASSLWVVGETQYF	TGCGCCAGCAGCTTGTGGGTAGTCGGAGAGACCCAGTACTTC
NA	TRBJ1-1	TRBV5-1	NA	CASSLVPGADTEAFF	TGCGCCAGCAGCTTGGTGCCAGGGGCGGACACTGAAGCTTTCTTT
TRBD1	TRBJ1-2	TRBV28	NA	CASSRIQGADYGYTF	TGTGCCAGCAGTCGGATACAGGGGGCGGACTATGGCTACACCTTC
NA	TRBJ2-1	TRBV7-2	NA	CASSLEGSTYNEQFF	TGTGCCAGCAGCTTAGAGGGCTCTACCTACAATGAGCAGTTCTTC
NA	TRBJ2-3	TRBV9	once	CASSVGGAPNTQYF	TGTGCCAGCAGCGTAGGGGGGGCCCCCAATACGCAGTATTTT
NA	TRBJ2-3	TRBV2	NA	CASRTPTTDTQYF	TGTGCCAGCCGGACACCGACCACAGATACGCAGTATTTT
NA	TRBJ2-1	TRBV21-1	NA	CASSKNRAGYRGLSSYNEQFF	TGTGCCAGCAGCAAAAACCGGGCAGGATACAGGGGGCTCAGCTCCTACAATGAGCAGTTCTTC
TRBD1	TRBJ1-2	TRBV30	NA	CAWSAPDRGPVWEMGYTF	TGTGCCTGGAGTGCGCCGGACAGGGGGCCGGTTTGGGAAATGGGCTACACCTTC
TRBD1	TRBJ1-2	TRBV5-8	NA	CASRNTGGYGYTF	TGTGCCAGCAGGAATACAGGGGGCTATGGCTACACCTTC
TRBD1	TRBJ2-1	TRBV11-3	NA	CASSLERGRNEQFF	TGTGCCAGCAGCTTAGAGAGGGGGCGGAATGAGCAGTTCTTC
TRBD1	TRBJ1-1	TRBV7-2	NA	CASSRGAGGTEAFF	TGTGCCAGCAGCCGTGGGGCAGGGGGCACTGAAGCTTTCTTT